Presented here are 3 T cell receptor beta chains from one specimen sequenced in a study of blood T cell repertoires in COVID-19. Sequencing was performed with immunoSEQ multiplex PCR; in TCRdb, only in-frame clones are kept and a portion is missing. The repertoire consists of 100,000 to 150,000 clones, with 88% occurring once and the leading ten covering 1.5%. The sequenced sample consisted of peripheral blood. All receptors derive from a human donor in a cohort sampled during active COVID-19.

V usage is TRBV5-1 and J usage is TRBJ1-6; weak D call: TRBD1 (6 bases). CDR1 SGHRS and CDR2 YFSETQ come from the germline V gene. The CDR3 has 14 residues. Deletions cut 1 base from V and 7 bases from J, with 9 bases between. CDR3 residues: CASSLNRENSPLHF. As DNA, the CDR3 is TGCGCCAGCAGCTTGAACAGGGAGAATTCACCCCTCCACTTT. Filled out from reference TRBV5-1 and TRBJ1-6, the complete variable domain reads KAGVTQTPRYLIKTRGQQVTLSCSPISGHRSVSWYQQTPGQGLQFLFEYFSETQRNKGNFPGRFSGRQFSNSRSEMNVSTLELGDSALYLCASSLNRENSPLHFGNGTRLTVT.

This chain joins TRBV5-1 and TRBJ1-1; possibly TRBD1 for D (6 bases). The CDR3 consists of 14 residues. Trimming stripped 2 bases from V and 3 bases from J, with 11 bases between. CDR1 and CDR2 (germline): SGHRS, YFSETQ. DNA of the CDR3: TGCGCCAGCAGCTTTGAGGGGGGGTACACTGAAGCTTTCTTT. It is translated as CASSFEGGYTEAFF.

The CDR3: CASSLHGGQEKTQYF. CDR3 DNA sequence: TGTGCCAGCAGCCTGCACGGGGGGCAGGAAAAGACCCAGTACTTC. The rearrangement links TRBV7-2 to TRBJ2-5, with D possibly matching TRBD2 (7 bases). CDR1 is SGHTA, CDR2 FQGNSA, per germline. This CDR3 spans 15 amino acids. V shed 5 bases and J shed 6 bases, with 19 bases lying between them. The full variable domain, in which reference TRBV7-2 and TRBJ2-5 provide the parts outside the CDR3, is GAGVSQSPSNKVTEKGKDVELRCDPISGHTALYWYRQSLGQGLEFLIYFQGNSAPDKSGLPSDRFSAERTGGSVSTLTIQRTQQEDSAVYLCASSLHGGQEKTQYFGPGTRLLVL.